This T cell receptor (beta chain) was sequenced in a study of T cells expressing NK-cell markers. Study-wide background: The authors derived TCR beta repertoires from sorted CD3+CD56+NKG2C+, CD3+CD56+NKG2C- and CD3+CD56-NKG2C+ T cells.

The CDR3 loop spans 15 amino acids. Germline lookup yields CDR1 SGHVS and CDR2 FNYEAQ. General study findings and limits: Also leading the CD3+CD56-NKG2C+ fraction in a handful of donors were these clonotypes.

Points on this clonotype: Antigen unknown.

TCR beta cDNA was made by 5'RACE template switching with UMIs. TCRdb re-analyzed the 5' RACE reads; it lists each CDR3 protein once, without DNA. The data include 300,000 or so distinct CDR3 sequences; the top ten clones carry roughly 4.2%. This sequence was found in a woman aged 18 to 75 in good health. Sequenced: blood T cells: a sorted CD56 or NKG2C T cell subset, CD4+ or CD8+ T cells, or bulk PBMC T cells (not recorded which). This chain joins TRBV7-6 and TRBJ2-7; TCRdb's D call, TRBD1, is unchecked because there is no DNA. The CDR3: CASSAPGTGGYEQYF.